The present T cell receptor (beta chain) was sequenced within a study of monozygotic twins with inflammatory bowel disease (dated by TCRdb to between 2019 and 2020). Some background on the complete study: The full study comprised approximately 28 monozygotic twin pairs: nine German pairs (four IBD-concordant, five IBD-discordant) and 19 IBD-discordant Danish pairs. Disease-associated traits were sought mainly through comparisons between IBD patients and their genetically identical healthy co-twins within discordant pairs. Each individual had, on average, about 151 000 unique TCRalpha sequences and 181 000 unique TCRbeta sequences available for analysis. Here is what the overall study found, with its caveats: No difference in repertoire similarity was observed between concordant and discordant twins, possibly owing to limited statistical power. TCRbeta repertoire diversity, by inverse Simpson index, was decreased in IBD patients compared with their healthy co-twins. IBD patients shared fewer clonotypes with other individuals than healthy twins did, most markedly in patients showing signs of disease activity. Different T cell subtypes could not be distinguished in the analysis. No single strong signal or clonotype linked to IBD turned up in the results, so the idea that one exists was not supported. Because patients were on differing immunosuppressive treatments, the repertoires may have picked up extra background noise and inter-individual variability.

From each donor, a roughly 2.6 ml peripheral blood sample was collected into PAXgene tubes and stored at -80 degrees C. Total RNA was isolated from whole blood with the PAXgene blood miRNA kit on an automated QIAcube, without T cell sorting. Peripheral blood from monozygotic twin pairs concordant or discordant for inflammatory bowel disease was subjected to deep TCRalpha and TCRbeta repertoire profiling with unique molecular barcoding. Smoking habits were recorded for all twin pairs, and each individual was classified as a current, former or never smoker. About this clonotype: The antigen it recognizes is unknown.

Taken from cysteine to phenylalanine, the CDR3 has 13 residues. No DNA sequence was recorded. From the germline V gene (reference sequence), CDR1 is MNHNY and CDR2 is SVGAGI. The library was generated by 5' RACE. For each TCR library, 3,500 to 4,500 ng of total RNA was used. For each sample, cDNA was synthesized in eight separate reactions using SMARTScribe reverse transcriptase. During cDNA synthesis, template switching was used to introduce unique molecular identifiers that contained a 6-nucleotide sample barcode. Amplification of TCRalpha and TCRbeta cDNA involved two nested PCRs of approximately 16 and 10 cycles, and each PCR was followed by bead purification. Before amplification, the cDNA was both treated with uracil DNA-glycosylase and purified with the QIAquick PCR purification kit. The second PCR was the step at which Illumina TruSeq-compatible adapters and sample-specific barcodes were added. Library quality and concentration were assessed using TapeStation and Qubit, and about 5 ng of each library was pooled. Sequencing of the pooled libraries was done on an Illumina HiSeq2500 single-index Rapid Run using custom sequencing primers and 2 x 100 bp reads. In the authors' own workflow: PCR and sequencing errors were corrected by UMI-based consensus assembly using MiGEC version 1.2.6. MiXCR version 2.1.1 was used to carry out V(D)J alignment, clonotype assembly and CDR3 extraction. To normalise gene usage, clonotype sharing and MAIT/NKT TCR abundance, the analysis used the top 1000, 10 000 and 20 000 clonotypes per sample. Diversity was computed as the inverse Simpson index with the vegan R package after downsampling to 27 000 UMIs. Statistical testing used paired Mann-Whitney U tests on the discordant twin pairs and applied Benjamini-Hochberg correction for multiple testing. TCRdb reprocessed the reads into one record per CDR3 protein sequence, lacking DNA. The V and J calls were not made by the authors but by TCRdb's processing. The sample has approximately 390,000 distinct CDR3 sequences on record. The ten largest clones add up to 2% to 2.5% of the sample.

The chain uses TRBV6-6 and TRBJ1-5. The source of this sequence is a human donor with ulcerative colitis or Crohn's disease, or a healthy co-twin of an affected twin (not recorded which). Sequenced: blood. The CDR3: CASSYDREQPQHF.